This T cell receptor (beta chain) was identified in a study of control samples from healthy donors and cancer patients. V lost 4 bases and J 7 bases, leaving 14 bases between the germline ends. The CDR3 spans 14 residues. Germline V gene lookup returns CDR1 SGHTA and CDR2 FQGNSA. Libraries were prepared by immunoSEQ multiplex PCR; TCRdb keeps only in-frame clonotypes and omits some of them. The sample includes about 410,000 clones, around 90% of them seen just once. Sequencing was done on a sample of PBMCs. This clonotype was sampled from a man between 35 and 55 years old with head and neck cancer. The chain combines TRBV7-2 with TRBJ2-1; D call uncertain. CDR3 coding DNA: TGTGCCAGCAGCTCCGGAGTCCTCCGGAATGAGCAGTTCTTC. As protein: CASSSGVLRNEQFF. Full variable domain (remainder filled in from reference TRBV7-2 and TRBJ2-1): GAGVSQSPSNKVTEKGKDVELRCDPISGHTALYWYRQSLGQGLEFLIYFQGNSAPDKSGLPSDRFSAERTGGSVSTLTIQRTQQEDSAVYLCASSSGVLRNEQFFGPGTRLTVL.